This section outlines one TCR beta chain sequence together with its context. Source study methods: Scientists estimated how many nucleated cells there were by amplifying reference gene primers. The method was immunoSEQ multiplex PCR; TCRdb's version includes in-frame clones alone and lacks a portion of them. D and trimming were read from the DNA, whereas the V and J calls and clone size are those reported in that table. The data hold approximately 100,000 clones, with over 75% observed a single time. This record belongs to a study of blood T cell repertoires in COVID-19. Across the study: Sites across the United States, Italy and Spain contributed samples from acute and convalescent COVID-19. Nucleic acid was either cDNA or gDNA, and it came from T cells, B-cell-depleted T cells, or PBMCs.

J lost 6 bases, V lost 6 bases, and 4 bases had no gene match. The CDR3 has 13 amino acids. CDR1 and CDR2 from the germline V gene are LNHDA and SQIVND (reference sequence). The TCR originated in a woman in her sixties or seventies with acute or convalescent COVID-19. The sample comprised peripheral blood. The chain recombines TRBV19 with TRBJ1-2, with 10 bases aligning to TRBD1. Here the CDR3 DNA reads TGTGCCAGTAGGACAGGGGGCCAGCATGGCTACACCTTC. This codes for CASRTGGQHGYTF. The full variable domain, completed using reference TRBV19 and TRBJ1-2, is DGGITQSPKYLFRKEGQNVTLSCEQNLNHDAMYWYRQDPGQGLRLIYYSQIVNDFQKGDIAEGYSVSREKKESFPLTVTSAQKNPTAFYLCASRTGGQHGYTFGSGTRLTVV.